This T cell receptor beta chain was sequenced for a study of blood T cell repertoires in COVID-19. Turning to the study itself: Samples taken during acute and convalescent COVID-19 were collected in the United States, Italy and Spain.

Trimming took off 3 bases at V and 0 bases at J, with 15 bases between the two ends. This CDR3 has 16 residues. Germline CDR1 reads SGHRS; CDR2 reads YFSETQ. Original data processing: Researchers report that nucleated cell counts were estimated from reference gene primer amplification. TCRdb's copy holds only in-frame clones and misses some; the assay was immunoSEQ multiplex PCR. The DNA gave D and trimming, while V, J and clone size come from that table. Found here are around 99,000 clones, over 60% of them singletons; the top ten hold 4% to 5.5%. This clonotype originated in a man aged 70 or older with acute or convalescent COVID-19. Sequenced material: peripheral blood. The chain combines TRBV5-1 with TRBJ1-1; D unresolved. The CDR3 DNA reads TGCGCCAGCAGCTCCCTATCTAGTACGATGAACACTGAAGCTTTCTTT. This translates into CASSSLSSTMNTEAFF. Full variable domain (rest looked up from reference TRBV5-1 and TRBJ1-1): KAGVTQTPRYLIKTRGQQVTLSCSPISGHRSVSWYQQTPGQGLQFLFEYFSETQRNKGNFPGRFSGRQFSNSRSEMNVSTLELGDSALYLCASSSLSSTMNTEAFFGQGTRLTVV.